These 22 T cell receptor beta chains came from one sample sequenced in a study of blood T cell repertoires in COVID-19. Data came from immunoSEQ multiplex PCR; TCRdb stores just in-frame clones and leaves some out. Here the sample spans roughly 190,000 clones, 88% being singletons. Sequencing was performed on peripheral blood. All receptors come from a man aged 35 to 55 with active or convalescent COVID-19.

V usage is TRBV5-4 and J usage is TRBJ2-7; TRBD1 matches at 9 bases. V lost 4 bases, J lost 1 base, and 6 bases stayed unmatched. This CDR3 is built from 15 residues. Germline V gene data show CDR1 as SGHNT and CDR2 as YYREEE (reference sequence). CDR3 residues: CASSPGQGASYEQYF. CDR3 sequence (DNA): TGTGCCAGCAGCCCGGGACAGGGCGCTTCCTACGAGCAGTACTTC.

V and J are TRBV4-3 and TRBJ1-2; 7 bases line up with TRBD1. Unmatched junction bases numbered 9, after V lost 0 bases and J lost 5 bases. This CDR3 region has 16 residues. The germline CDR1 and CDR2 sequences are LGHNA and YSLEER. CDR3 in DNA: TGCGCCAGCAGCCAAGAGAGAGGACAGGATTCTTATGGCTACACCTTC. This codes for CASSQERGQDSYGYTF.

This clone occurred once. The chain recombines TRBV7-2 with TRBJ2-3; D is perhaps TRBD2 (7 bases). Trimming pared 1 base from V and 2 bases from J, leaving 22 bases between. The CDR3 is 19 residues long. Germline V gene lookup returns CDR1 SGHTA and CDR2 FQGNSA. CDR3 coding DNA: TGTGCCAGCAGCTTAGAGTCTCGCGGGGGCCTTTCTCACACAGATACGCAGTATTTT. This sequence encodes CASSLESRGGLSHTDTQYF.

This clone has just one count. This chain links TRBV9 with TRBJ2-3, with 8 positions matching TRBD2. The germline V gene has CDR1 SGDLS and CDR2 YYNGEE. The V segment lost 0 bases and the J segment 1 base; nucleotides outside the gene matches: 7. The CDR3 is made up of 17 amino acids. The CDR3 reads CASSVVASGRGTDTQYF. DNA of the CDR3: TGTGCCAGCAGCGTAGTGGCTAGCGGGCGGGGCACAGATACGCAGTATTTT.

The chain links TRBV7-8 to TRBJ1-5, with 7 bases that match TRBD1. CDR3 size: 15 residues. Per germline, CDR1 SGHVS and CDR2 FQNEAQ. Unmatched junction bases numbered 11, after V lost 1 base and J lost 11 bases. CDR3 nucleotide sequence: TGTGCCAGCAGCTTAGATGGGACAGCGGAACGGGCCCAGCATTTT. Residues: CASSLDGTAERAQHF.

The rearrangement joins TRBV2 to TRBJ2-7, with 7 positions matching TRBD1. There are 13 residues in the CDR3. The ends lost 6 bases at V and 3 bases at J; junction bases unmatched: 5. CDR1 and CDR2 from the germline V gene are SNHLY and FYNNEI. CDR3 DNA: TGTGCCAGCAGCGCAGGGGGTTACTACGAGCAGTACTTC. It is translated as CASSAGGYYEQYF.

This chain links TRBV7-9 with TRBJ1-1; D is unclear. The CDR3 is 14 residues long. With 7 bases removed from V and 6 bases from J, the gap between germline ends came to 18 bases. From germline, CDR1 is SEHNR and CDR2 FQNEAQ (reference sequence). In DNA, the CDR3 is TGTGCCAGCACCCCATTGGAGGTAAGGTCTGAAGCTTTCTTT. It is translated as CASTPLEVRSEAFF.

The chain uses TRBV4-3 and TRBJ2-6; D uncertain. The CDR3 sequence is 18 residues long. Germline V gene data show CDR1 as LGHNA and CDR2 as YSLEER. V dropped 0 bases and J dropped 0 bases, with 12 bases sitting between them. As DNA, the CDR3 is TGCGCCAGCAGCCAAGAGCATGACTGGCCCTCTGGGGCCAACGTCCTGACTTTC. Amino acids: CASSQEHDWPSGANVLTF.

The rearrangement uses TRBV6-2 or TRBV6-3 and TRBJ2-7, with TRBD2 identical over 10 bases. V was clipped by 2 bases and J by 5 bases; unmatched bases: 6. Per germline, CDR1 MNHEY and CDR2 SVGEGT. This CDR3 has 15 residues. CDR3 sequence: CASSYMSGRGDEQYF. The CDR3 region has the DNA TGTGCCAGCAGTTACATGAGCGGGAGGGGCGACGAGCAGTACTTC.

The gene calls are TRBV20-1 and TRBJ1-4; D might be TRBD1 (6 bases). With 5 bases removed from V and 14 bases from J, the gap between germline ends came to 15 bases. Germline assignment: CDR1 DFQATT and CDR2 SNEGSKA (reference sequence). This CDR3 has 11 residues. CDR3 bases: TGCAGTGCTTCTAATCAGGGGTTGCTGTTTTTT. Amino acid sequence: CSASNQGLLFF.

The CDR3 reads CASSLGQGVAFETQYF. The CDR3 coding sequence is TGCGCCAGCAGCTTGGGTCAGGGGGTGGCTTTTGAGACCCAGTACTTC. V gene TRBV5-1 combines with J gene TRBJ2-5; TRBD1 aligns across 7 bases. V was clipped by 0 bases and J by 5 bases; unmatched bases: 10. The CDR3 totals 16 residues. Per the germline V gene, CDR1 is SGHRS and CDR2 is YFSETQ.

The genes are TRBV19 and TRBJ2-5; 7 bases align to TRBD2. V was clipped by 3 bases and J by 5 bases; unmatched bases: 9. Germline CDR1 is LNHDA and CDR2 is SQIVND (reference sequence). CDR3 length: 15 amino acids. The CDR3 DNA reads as TGTGCCAGTAGTATCCTTGGGGGGGGTTCGGAGACCCAGTACTTC. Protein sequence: CASSILGGGSETQYF. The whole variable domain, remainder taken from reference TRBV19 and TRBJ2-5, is DGGITQSPKYLFRKEGQNVTLSCEQNLNHDAMYWYRQDPGQGLRLIYYSQIVNDFQKGDIAEGYSVSREKKESFPLTVTSAQKNPTAFYLCASSILGGGSETQYFGPGTRLLVL.

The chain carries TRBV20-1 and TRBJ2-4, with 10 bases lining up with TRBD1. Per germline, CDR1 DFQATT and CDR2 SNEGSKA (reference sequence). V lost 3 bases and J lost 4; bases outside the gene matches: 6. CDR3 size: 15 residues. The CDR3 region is CSASKTGQGKNIQYF. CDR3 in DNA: TGCAGTGCTAGTAAAACGGGACAGGGGAAAAACATTCAGTACTTC.

DNA for the CDR3: TGTGCCAGCTCACCTCTAGCGGATAGCGCCACCGGCTACACCTTC. Its protein product is CASSPLADSATGYTF. This chain links TRBV18 with TRBJ1-2; the D is unclear. The CDR3 sequence is 15 residues long. The germline V and J ends were trimmed by 3 bases and 8 bases, with 19 bases remaining between them. CDR1 KGHSH and CDR2 LQKENI come from the germline V gene.

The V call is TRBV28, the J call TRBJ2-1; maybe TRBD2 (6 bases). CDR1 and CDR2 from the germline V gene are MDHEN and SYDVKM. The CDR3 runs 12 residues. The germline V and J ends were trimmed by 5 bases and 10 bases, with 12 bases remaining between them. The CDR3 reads CASSQIAEEQFF. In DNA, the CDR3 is TGTGCCAGCAGTCAAATAGCGGAAGAGCAGTTCTTC.

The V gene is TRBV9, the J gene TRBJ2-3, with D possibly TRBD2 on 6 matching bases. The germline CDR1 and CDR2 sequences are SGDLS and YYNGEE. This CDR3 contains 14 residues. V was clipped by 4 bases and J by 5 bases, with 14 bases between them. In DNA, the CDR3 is TGTGCCAGCAGCTCGGGGGAGGTCGAAGATACGCAGTATTTT. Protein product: CASSSGEVEDTQYF.

The CDR3 region is CASSLPQTGIFNYGYTF. CDR3 nucleotide sequence: TGTGCCAGCAGCTTACCCCAAACAGGGATCTTTAACTATGGCTACACCTTC. The chain couples TRBV7-9 to TRBJ1-2; maybe TRBD1 (6 bases). V dropped 2 bases and J dropped 1 base, with 17 bases sitting between them. The germline V gene has CDR1 SEHNR and CDR2 FQNEAQ (reference sequence). The CDR3 runs 17 residues.

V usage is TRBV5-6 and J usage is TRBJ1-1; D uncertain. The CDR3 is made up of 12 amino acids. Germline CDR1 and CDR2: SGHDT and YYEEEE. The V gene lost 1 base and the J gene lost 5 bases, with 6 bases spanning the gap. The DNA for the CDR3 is TGTGCCAGCAGCTTGATGCGGACTGAAGCTTTCTTT. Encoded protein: CASSLMRTEAFF. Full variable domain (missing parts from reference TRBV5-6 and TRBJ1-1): DAGVTQSPTHLIKTRGQQVTLRCSPKSGHDTVSWYQQALGQGPQFIFQYYEEEERQRGNFPDRFSGHQFPNYSSELNVNALLLGDSALYLCASSLMRTEAFFGQGTRLTVV.

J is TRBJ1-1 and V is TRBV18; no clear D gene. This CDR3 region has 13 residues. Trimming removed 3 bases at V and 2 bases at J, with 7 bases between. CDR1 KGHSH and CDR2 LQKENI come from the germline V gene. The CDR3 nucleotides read TGTGCCAGCTCACCTGGACTAAACACTGAAGCTTTCTTT. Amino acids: CASSPGLNTEAFF. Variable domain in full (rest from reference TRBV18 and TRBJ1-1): NAGVMQNPRHLVRRRGQEARLRCSPMKGHSHVYWYRQLPEEGLKFMVYLQKENIIDESGMPKERFSAEFPKEGPSILRIQQVVRGDSAAYFCASSPGLNTEAFFGQGTRLTVV.

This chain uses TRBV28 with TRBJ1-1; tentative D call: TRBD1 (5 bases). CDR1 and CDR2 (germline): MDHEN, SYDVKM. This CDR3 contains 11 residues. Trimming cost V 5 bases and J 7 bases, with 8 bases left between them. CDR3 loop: CASSRQLEAFF. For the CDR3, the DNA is TGTGCCAGCAGTAGACAGCTTGAAGCTTTCTTT. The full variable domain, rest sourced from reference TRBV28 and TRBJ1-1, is DVKVTQSSRYLVKRTGEKVFLECVQDMDHENMFWYRQDPGLGLRLIYFSYDVKMKEKGDIPEGYSVSREKKERFSLILESASTNQTSMYLCASSRQLEAFFGQGTRLTVV.

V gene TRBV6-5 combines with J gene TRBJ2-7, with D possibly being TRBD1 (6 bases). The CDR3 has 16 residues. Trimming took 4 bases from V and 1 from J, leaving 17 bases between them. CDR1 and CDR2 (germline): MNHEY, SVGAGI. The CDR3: CASSSPGALGSYEQYF. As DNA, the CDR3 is TGTGCCAGCAGTTCTCCAGGGGCCTTGGGGTCCTACGAGCAGTACTTC.

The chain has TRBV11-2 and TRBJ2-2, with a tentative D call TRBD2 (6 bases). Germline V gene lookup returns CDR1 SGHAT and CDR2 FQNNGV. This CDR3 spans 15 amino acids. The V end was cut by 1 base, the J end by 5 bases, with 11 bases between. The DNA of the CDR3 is TGTGCCAGCAGCTTAGCGCGAGGGAGGACCGGGGAGCTGTTTTTT. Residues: CASSLARGRTGELFF.